These 20 T cell receptor beta chains came from one sample sequenced in a study of blood T cells in healthy people across ages. It was with a sample-barcoded 5' primer and a J-beta primer mix that a second PCR of roughly 7 to 11 cycles was run. TCRdb redid the calling of the 5' RACE reads with MiXCR, one entry per CDR3 protein. This sample has about 1.6 million distinct CDR3 sequences, with about 31% found just once. Sequencing was carried out using blood. The source is a woman in her twenties or thirties in good health.

A word on this clonotype: This may be a read error, as it is one base from a much larger clone. The rearrangement uses TRBV14 and TRBJ1-2; TRBD1 matches at 8 bases. Per germline, CDR1 SGHDN and CDR2 FVKESK. The CDR3 consists of 14 residues. CDR3 in amino acids: CAGSQGAGGHGYTF. Here the CDR3 DNA reads TGTGCCGGCAGCCAAGGCGCAGGGGGCCATGGCTACACCTTC. Using reference TRBV14 and TRBJ1-2 for the parts outside the CDR3, the full variable domain is EAGVTQFPSHSVIEKGQTVTLRCDPISGHDNLYWYRRVMGKEIKFLLHFVKESKQDESGMPNNRFLAERTGGTYSTLKVQPAELEDSGVYFCAGSQGAGGHGYTFGSGTRLTVV.

This chain links TRBV5-1 with TRBJ2-3; 7 bases match TRBD2. V lost 3 bases and J lost 2; bases outside the gene matches: 6. This CDR3 contains 15 residues. CDR1 SGHRS and CDR2 YFSETQ come from the germline V gene. Here the CDR3 reads CASSSRDYHTDTQYF. The CDR3 DNA reads as TGCGCCAGCAGCTCCCGGGACTACCACACAGATACGCAGTATTTT.

V gene TRBV2 combines with J gene TRBJ2-1; 10 bases are a match to TRBD2. Germline assignment: CDR1 SNHLY and CDR2 FYNNEI. The CDR3 loop spans 15 amino acids. With 7 bases clipped from V and 10 bases from J, the junction kept 13 bases outside the gene matches. CDR3 bases: TGTGCCAGCACTAAAGAGCGGGGGGGCGTACGCGAGCAGTTCTTC. Amino acid sequence: CASTKERGGVREQFF.

V and J are TRBV7-9 and TRBJ1-1; D is uncertain. The CDR3 covers 10 residues. The ends were cut back, 4 bases at V and 9 bases at J, with 6 bases in the middle. Germline lookup yields CDR1 SEHNR and CDR2 FQNEAQ (reference sequence). The CDR3 region is CASSSIQAFF. The DNA for the CDR3 is TGTGCCAGCAGCTCCATACAAGCTTTCTTT.

Here the CDR3 reads CSALPPTAPRGYTF. The DNA of the CDR3 is TGCAGTGCGCTCCCGCCGACGGCCCCCAGGGGCTACACCTTC. The chain couples TRBV20-1 to TRBJ1-2; D ambiguous. The germline CDR1 and CDR2 sequences are DFQATT and SNEGSKA (reference sequence). The CDR3 runs to 14 residues. With 6 bases removed from V and 8 bases from J, the gap between germline ends came to 22 bases.

Points on this clonotype: Its ends do not fully match the called genes, so a read error is possible. V and J are TRBV5-1 and TRBJ2-7, with D possibly matching TRBD1 (6 bases). The CDR3 covers 14 residues. The germline V gene has CDR1 SGHRS and CDR2 YFSETQ. The CDR3 DNA reads as TGCGCCTGCAGCTTGGGCCAGGGGAACTACGAGCAGTACTTC. It yields the protein CACSLGQGNYEQYF.

The chain employs TRBV20-1 and TRBJ2-5; D perhaps matches TRBD1 (5 bases). The J call may not be correct, given that the DNA end is closer to TRBJ2-7. Germline V lookup: CDR1 DFQATT, CDR2 SNEGSKA (reference sequence). The CDR3 contains 15 residues. CDR3 sequence reads: CSAQTVGQYWSEQYF. In nucleotides, the CDR3 is TGCAGTGCCCAAACGGTGGGGCAGTACTGGAGCGAGCAGTACTTC.

DNA for the CDR3: TGTGCCAGCAGCACCAGGACTAGCGGGAGTGTCTCCTACGAGCAGTACTTC. It yields the protein CASSTRTSGSVSYEQYF. The chain carries TRBV7-2 and TRBJ2-7, with TRBD2 matching 13 bases. Germline V gives CDR1 SGHTA, CDR2 FQGNSA. Trimming removed 5 bases from V and 0 bases from J; junction bases left unmatched: 7. This CDR3 has 17 residues.

This clonotype was counted only a few times. This chain links TRBV20-1 with TRBJ2-7, with 9 bases aligning to TRBD1. Germline V CDR1 and CDR2: DFQATT, SNEGSKA (reference sequence). The CDR3 loop spans 13 amino acids. With 5 bases clipped from V and 7 bases from J, the junction kept 9 bases outside the gene matches. CDR3 residues: CSAEDRGVGEQYF. The CDR3 nucleotides are TGCAGTGCTGAGGACAGGGGAGTAGGGGAGCAGTACTTC.

This clonotype was counted many times. This rearrangement joins TRBV27 to TRBJ2-5, with TRBD1 matching 7 bases. The trim removed 9 bases at V and 4 bases at J, leaving 11 bases unmatched. The CDR3 sequence is 14 residues long. Germline V gene sequence: CDR1 MNHEY, CDR2 SMNVEV (reference sequence). CDR3 sequence (DNA): TGTGCCAGTCGAGAGACAGGGACGCTAGAGACCCAGTACTTC. Amino acid sequence: CASRETGTLETQYF.

This clonotype was seen more than once but under ten times. The genes are TRBV29-1 and TRBJ2-3; D uncertain. The germline V and J ends were trimmed by 8 bases and 4 bases, with 13 bases remaining between them. The CDR3 loop spans 12 amino acids. Germline CDR1 and CDR2: SQVTM and ANQGSEA. This CDR3 reads CSILRGADTQYF. DNA of the CDR3: TGCAGCATACTACGTGGAGCAGATACGCAGTATTTT.

This clonotype has just a few counts. This CDR3 reads CASSQDARDHEQYF. Here the CDR3 DNA reads TGTGCCAGCAGCCAAGACGCCAGGGACCACGAGCAGTACTTC. The V call is TRBV3-1, the J call TRBJ2-7; perhaps D is TRBD1 or TRBD2 (5 bases each). The CDR3 covers 14 residues. V was clipped by 0 bases and J by 5 bases, with 11 bases between them. Germline loops: CDR1 LGHDT, CDR2 YNNKEL (reference sequence).

This clonotype was observed a few times. The rearrangement joins TRBV27 to TRBJ2-1; no clear D. Germline V gives CDR1 MNHEY, CDR2 SMNVEV (reference sequence). This CDR3 spans 13 amino acids. V was cut by 7 bases and J by 6 bases, with 13 bases left in between. The CDR3 sequence: CASTGPPGNEQFF. CDR3 nucleotide sequence: TGTGCCAGCACCGGCCCGCCGGGCAATGAGCAGTTCTTC.

This clonotype appeared a few times. The chain is built from TRBV29-1 and TRBJ1-2; no definite D call. The CDR3 consists of 14 residues. Per the germline V gene, CDR1 is SQVTM and CDR2 is ANQGSEA. Trimming pared 1 base from V and 0 bases from J, leaving 9 bases between. DNA of the CDR3: TGCAGCGTTGAAGTTACGTCGCCTAACTATGGCTACACCTTC. It encodes CSVEVTSPNYGYTF.

V usage is TRBV20-1 and J usage is TRBJ1-1; D gene unclear. The germline V gene encodes CDR1 DFQATT and CDR2 SNEGSKA (reference sequence). This CDR3 region has 14 residues. The ends were cut back, 2 bases at V and 0 bases at J, with 10 bases in the middle. CDR3 amino acids: CSARPGSMNTEAFF. The CDR3 nucleotides are TGCAGTGCTAGACCGGGGAGCATGAACACTGAAGCTTTCTTT.

As to this clonotype: Just one base apart from a much larger clone, this may be a read error. This sequence joins TRBV20-1 and TRBJ2-3, with 12 bases lining up with TRBD2. Germline V lookup: CDR1 DFQATT, CDR2 SNEGSKA (reference sequence). Unmatched junction bases numbered 10, after V lost 1 base and J lost 5 bases. The CDR3 has 17 residues. This CDR3 is CSARASGGAMSGDTQYF. As DNA, the CDR3 is TGCAGTGCTAGAGCTAGCGGGGGGGCAATGTCAGGAGATACGCAGTATTTT.

The chain links TRBV9 to TRBJ2-4; perhaps TRBD1 as D (6 bases). CDR3 length: 12 amino acids. In germline, CDR1 is SGDLS, CDR2 YYNGEE. Trimming stripped 7 bases from V and 15 bases from J, with 20 bases between. CDR3 coding DNA: TGTGCCAGCGCAGGGGATGGCTACGAGCGGTACTTC. It is translated as CASAGDGYERYF.

As DNA, the CDR3 is TGTGCCATCAGTGAGTCGCCAGGGGGCACTGAGCAGTTCTTC. This translates into CAISESPGGTEQFF. The V gene is TRBV10-3, the J gene TRBJ2-1; 8 nucleotides align to TRBD1. This CDR3 contains 14 residues. V trimming: 0 bases; J trimming: 9 bases; junction bases outside the gene matches: 4. In germline, CDR1 is ENHRY, CDR2 SYGVKD.

This clonotype was recorded only once. The V and J genes are TRBV3-1 and TRBJ1-5, with D perhaps TRBD1 (6 bases). Trimming cost V 1 base and J 2 bases, with 24 bases left between them. The CDR3 extends over 20 amino acids. Germline V gives CDR1 LGHDT, CDR2 YNNKEL (reference sequence). CDR3 amino acids: CASSQGLELWGRGGNQPQHF. In DNA form, the CDR3 reads TGTGCCAGCAGCCAAGGTTTAGAATTATGGGGGCGCGGCGGCAATCAGCCCCAGCATTTT.

Only a few counts were recorded for this clonotype. V and J are TRBV7-2 and TRBJ2-1; 16 bases match TRBD2. This CDR3 has 18 residues. Trimming at V came to 1 base and at J to 8 bases, leaving 8 bases not matched to a gene. The germline V gene encodes CDR1 SGHTA and CDR2 FQGNSA. As DNA, the CDR3 is TGTGCCAGCAGCTTAGACCCCGGGACTAGCGGGGGGGCCTATGAGCAGTTCTTC. As protein: CASSLDPGTSGGAYEQFF.